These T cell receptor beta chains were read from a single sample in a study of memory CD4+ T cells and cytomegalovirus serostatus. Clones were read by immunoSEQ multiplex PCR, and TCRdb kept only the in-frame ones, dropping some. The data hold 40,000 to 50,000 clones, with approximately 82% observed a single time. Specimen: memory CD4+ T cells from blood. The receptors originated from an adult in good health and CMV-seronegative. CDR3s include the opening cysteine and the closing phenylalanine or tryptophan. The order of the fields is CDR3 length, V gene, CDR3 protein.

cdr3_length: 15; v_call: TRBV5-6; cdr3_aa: CASRSGLAGQDTQYF
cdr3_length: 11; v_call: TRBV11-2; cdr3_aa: CASTTGYEQYF
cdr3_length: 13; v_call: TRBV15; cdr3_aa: CATRRGSGNTIYF
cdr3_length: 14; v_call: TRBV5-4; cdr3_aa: CASSPGQGNSPLHF
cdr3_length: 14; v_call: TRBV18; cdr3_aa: CASRPGGEQETQYF
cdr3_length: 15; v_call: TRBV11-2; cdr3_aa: CASSLVGGLRETQYF
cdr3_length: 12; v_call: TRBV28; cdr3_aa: CASRSVGRGYTF
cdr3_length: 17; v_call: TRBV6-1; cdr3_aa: CASSAHPTSGGTDTQYF
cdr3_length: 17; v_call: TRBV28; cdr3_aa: CASSFSFSGASNQPQHF
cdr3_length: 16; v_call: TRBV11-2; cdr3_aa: CASSWGASGVQETQYF
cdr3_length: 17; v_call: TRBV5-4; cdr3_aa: CASSDPGGEGSTSTQYF
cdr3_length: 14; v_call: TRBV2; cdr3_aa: CASSEEGRGQPQHF
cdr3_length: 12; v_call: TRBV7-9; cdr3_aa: CASSDGTDTQYF
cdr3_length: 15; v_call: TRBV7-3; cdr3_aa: CASSLTGLLEDTQYF
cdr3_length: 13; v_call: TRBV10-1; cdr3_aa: CASSEDGSYEQYF
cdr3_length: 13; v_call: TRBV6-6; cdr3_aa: CASSRRGLNTIYF
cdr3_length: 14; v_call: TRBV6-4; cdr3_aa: CASSPSPGNTEAFF
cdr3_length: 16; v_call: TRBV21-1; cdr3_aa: CASSKRDRVKTDTQYF
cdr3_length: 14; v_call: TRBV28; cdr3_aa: CASSRSGVRYEQYF
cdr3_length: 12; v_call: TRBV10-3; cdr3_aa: CAISGGQGAQYF
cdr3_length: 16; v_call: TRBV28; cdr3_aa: CASSPRLVSGNQPQHF
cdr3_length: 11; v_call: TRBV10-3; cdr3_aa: CAISVGDEQFF
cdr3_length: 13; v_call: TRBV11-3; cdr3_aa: CASSSGVRNTIYF
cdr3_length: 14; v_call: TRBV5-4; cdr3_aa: CASSSKPGLSEAFF
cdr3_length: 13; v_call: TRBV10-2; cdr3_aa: CASSDSRAGEQYF
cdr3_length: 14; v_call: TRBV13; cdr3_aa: CASSSRGPNYGYTF
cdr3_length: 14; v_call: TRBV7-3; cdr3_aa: CASSLRTPEDTQYF
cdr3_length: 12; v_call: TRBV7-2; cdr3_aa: CAAVAGNSPLHF
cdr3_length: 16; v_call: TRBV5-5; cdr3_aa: CASSSNHGQRNQPQHF
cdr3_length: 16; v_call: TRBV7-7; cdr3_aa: CASSLGRLVSQETQYF
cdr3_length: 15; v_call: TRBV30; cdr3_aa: CAWSKSGDVTGELFF
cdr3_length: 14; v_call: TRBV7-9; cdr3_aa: CASSLSGGIDEQYF
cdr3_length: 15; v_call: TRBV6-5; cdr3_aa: CASSYNRQMNTEAFF